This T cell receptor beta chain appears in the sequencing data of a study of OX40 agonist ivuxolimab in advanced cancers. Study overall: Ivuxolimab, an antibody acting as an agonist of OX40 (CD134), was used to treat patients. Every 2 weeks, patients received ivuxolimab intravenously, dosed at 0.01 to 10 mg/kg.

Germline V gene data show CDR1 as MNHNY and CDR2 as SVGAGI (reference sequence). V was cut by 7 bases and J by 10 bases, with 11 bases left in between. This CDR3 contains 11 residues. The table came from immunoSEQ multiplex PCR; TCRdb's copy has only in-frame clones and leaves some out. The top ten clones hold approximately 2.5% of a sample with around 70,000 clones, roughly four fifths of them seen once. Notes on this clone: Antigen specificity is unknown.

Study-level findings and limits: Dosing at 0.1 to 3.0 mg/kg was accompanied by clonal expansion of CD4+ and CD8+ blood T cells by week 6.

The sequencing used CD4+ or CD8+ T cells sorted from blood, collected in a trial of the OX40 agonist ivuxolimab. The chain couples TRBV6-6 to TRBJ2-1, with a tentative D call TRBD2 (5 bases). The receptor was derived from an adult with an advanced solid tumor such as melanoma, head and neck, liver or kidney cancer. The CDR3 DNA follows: TGTGCCAGCAACTCCGAGGGCGAGCAGTTCTTC. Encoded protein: CASNSEGEQFF.